There are a few counts of the clone carrying this TCR beta chain. Its antigen is unknown. The CDR3 loop spans 15 amino acids. Germline V gene lookup returns CDR1 SGHNT and CDR2 YYREEE (reference sequence). The V gene lost 2 bases and the J gene lost 1 base, with 12 bases spanning the gap. TCRdb fed the 5' RACE reads into MiXCR, producing one record per CDR3 protein. Among 100,000 to 150,000 distinct CDR3 sequences listed, less than 6.5% were seen once. This specimen comes from a study of T-cell memory formation after mild COVID-19. The study, taken as a whole, reports: The appearance of some responding clones in pre-infection memory suggested that cross-reactive memory joined. Clones contracting day 15 to 85 were balanced CD4/CD8; later expanders leaned CD4+.

The V call is TRBV5-4, the J call TRBJ2-5; D remains ambiguous. This sequence originates from an adult woman who had mild COVID-19 (a few samples of this study predate the infection). Cell type and time point are not known. The sample taken for sequencing was PBMCs or a T cell subset sorted from them (not recorded which). Written as DNA, the CDR3 is TGTGCCAGCAGCTTCGAAGCGCTGTTCCAAGAGACCCAGTACTTC. It codes for CASSFEALFQETQYF. Full variable domain (missing parts from reference TRBV5-4 and TRBJ2-5): ETGVTQSPTHLIKTRGQQVTLRCSSQSGHNTVSWYQQALGQGPQFIFQYYREEENGRGNFPPRFSGLQFPNYSSELNVNALELDDSALYLCASSFEALFQETQYFGPGTRLLVL.